Below, 22 T cell receptor beta chains from the same sample are listed, as sequenced in a study of a mutant IDH1 vaccine in newly diagnosed glioma. Described time point: baseline, week 1 (first vaccination visit). Treatment noted: pre-vaccination baseline after standard-of-care therapy. The method was immunoSEQ multiplex PCR; TCRdb's version includes in-frame clones alone and lacks a portion of them. The table has about 38,000 clones, 60% to 80% seen once. Sequencing used PBMCs, obtained from a glioma patient treated with radiotherapy, temozolomide or both. These receptors all stem from a man aged 35-49 years with glioma. Some clones in this sample may be carry-over from other donors' samples.

The V call is TRBV10-3, the J call TRBJ1-5, with a weak D call TRBD1 (6 bases). Germline assignment: CDR1 ENHRY and CDR2 SYGVKD. The CDR3 runs 17 residues. Deletions cut 3 bases from V and 6 bases from J, with 21 bases between. The CDR3 protein is CAISEGRGSERGQPQHF. CDR3 DNA: TGTGCCATCAGTGAAGGCAGGGGATCGGAAAGGGGTCAGCCCCAGCATTTT.

The V gene is TRBV5-1, the J gene TRBJ1-1, with TRBD1 as a possible D gene (5 bases). The CDR3 consists of 16 residues. V dropped 3 bases and J dropped 1 base, with 16 bases sitting between them. Germline-derived CDR1 and CDR2 are SGHRS and YFSETQ. The CDR3 is CASSWTPGGENTEAFF. CDR3 bases: TGCGCCAGCAGCTGGACCCCGGGGGGAGAGAACACTGAAGCTTTCTTT.

The chain links TRBV6-6 to TRBJ1-5; D perhaps matches TRBD1 (5 bases). Trimming removed 6 bases from V and 5 bases from J, with 20 bases in between. CDR3 size: 16 residues. Per germline, CDR1 MNHNY and CDR2 SVGAGI (reference sequence). CDR3 loop: CASRTLIGAADQPQHF. For the CDR3, the DNA is TGTGCCAGCAGGACTCTGATCGGGGCTGCCGATCAGCCCCAGCATTTT.

V usage is TRBV11-2 and J usage is TRBJ2-7, with 7 bases identical to TRBD1. This CDR3 is built from 13 residues. CDR1 and CDR2 from the germline V gene are SGHAT and FQNNGV. With 1 base clipped from V and 6 bases from J, the junction kept 3 bases outside the gene matches. The CDR3 DNA follows: TGTGCCAGCAGCTTAGTTGCAGGGGGCGAGCAGTACTTC. It specifies CASSLVAGGEQYF.

The J gene is TRBJ2-2, the V gene TRBV25-1; 8 bases agree with TRBD1. Germline-derived CDR1 and CDR2 are MGHDK and SYGVNS. The CDR3 length is 14 residues. The ends lost 6 bases at V and 6 bases at J; junction bases unmatched: 6. CDR3 in amino acids: CASRDRGSAGELFF. CDR3 nucleotide sequence: TGTGCCAGCAGAGACAGGGGCTCGGCCGGGGAGCTGTTTTTT.

This chain links TRBV5-4 with TRBJ2-7; D is possibly TRBD1 (8 bases). Trimming took 5 bases from V and 7 from J, leaving 16 bases between them. The length of the CDR3 is 13 residues. Germline values: CDR1 SGHNT, CDR2 YYREEE (reference sequence). CDR3: CASRRDRGGEQYF. The CDR3 nucleotides are TGTGCCAGCAGGAGAGACAGGGGAGGGGAGCAGTACTTC.

This clone has only a few counts. The V call is TRBV4-3, the J call TRBJ2-1, with TRBD2 matching over 8 bases. In germline, CDR1 is LGHNA, CDR2 YSLEER. The length of the CDR3 is 15 residues. V was clipped by 6 bases and J by 10 bases; unmatched bases: 14. The CDR3 nucleotides are TGCGCCAGCAGTGAAAGCGGGGGCAGCGGGGAAGAGCAGTTCTTC. Its translation: CASSESGGSGEEQFF.

This chain uses TRBV14 with TRBJ1-1; D ambiguous. This CDR3 has 13 residues. With 5 bases removed from V and 5 bases from J, the gap between germline ends came to 12 bases. Germline V CDR1 and CDR2: SGHDN, FVKESK. The CDR3 sequence: CASSTRGNTEAFF. The CDR3 nucleotides read TGTGCCAGCAGCACAAGAGGGAATACTGAAGCTTTCTTT. Complete variable domain (other parts from reference TRBV14 and TRBJ1-1): EAGVTQFPSHSVIEKGQTVTLRCDPISGHDNLYWYRRVMGKEIKFLLHFVKESKQDESGMPNNRFLAERTGGTYSTLKVQPAELEDSGVYFCASSTRGNTEAFFGQGTRLTVV.

The rearrangement joins TRBV11-2 to TRBJ1-5, with D unresolved. This CDR3 spans 14 amino acids. Trimming removed 3 bases at V and 7 bases at J, with 13 bases between. Germline V gene sequence: CDR1 SGHAT, CDR2 FQNNGV. CDR3 bases: TGTGCCAGCAGCTTTAGTCGTCTCGGACAGCCCCAGCATTTT. This translates into CASSFSRLGQPQHF.

The chain is built from TRBV30 and TRBJ1-1; D gene unclear. Germline V lookup: CDR1 GTSNPN, CDR2 SVGIG (reference sequence). The ends were cut back, 6 bases at V and 4 bases at J, with 21 bases in the middle. This CDR3 contains 15 residues. The CDR3 bases are TGTGCCTGTCGCAAAGGCCTTTCTGGGGTCACTGAAGCTTTCTTT. Its protein is CACRKGLSGVTEAFF.

This clone was seen a handful of times. The chain joins TRBV5-1 to TRBJ1-4; 10 bases line up with TRBD1. The length of the CDR3 is 16 residues. Germline V gives CDR1 SGHRS, CDR2 YFSETQ. The trim removed 2 bases at V and 6 bases at J, leaving 7 bases unmatched. CDR3 loop: CASSFGTGVRDEKLFF. The CDR3 nucleotides read TGCGCCAGCAGCTTCGGGACAGGGGTTCGGGATGAAAAACTGTTTTTT.

The V call is TRBV19, the J call TRBJ1-1, with D tentatively TRBD1 (5 bases). Germline loops: CDR1 LNHDA, CDR2 SQIVND (reference sequence). Trimming pared 1 base from V and 2 bases from J, leaving 23 bases between. This CDR3 spans 19 amino acids. The CDR3 reads CASSIGVGWTSTLNTEAFF. The CDR3 coding sequence is TGTGCCAGTAGTATAGGAGTAGGTTGGACATCCACCTTAAACACTGAAGCTTTCTTT.

This sequence joins TRBV29-1 and TRBJ2-7; D gene unclear. Germline assignment: CDR1 SQVTM and CDR2 ANQGSEA. Trimming took off 5 bases at V and 5 bases at J, with 16 bases between the two ends. This CDR3 spans 13 amino acids. CDR3 amino acids: CSVSRLGQNEQYF. Here the CDR3 DNA reads TGCAGCGTTTCCCGGCTAGGCCAAAACGAGCAGTACTTC.

The chain's CDR3 is CASSPPGRYTEAFF. CDR3 nucleotides: TGTGCCAGCAGCCCTCCGGGACGGTACACTGAAGCTTTCTTT. This sequence joins TRBV7-9 and TRBJ1-1; D possibly corresponds to TRBD1 (5 bases). The CDR3 totals 14 residues. Germline values: CDR1 SEHNR, CDR2 FQNEAQ (reference sequence). With 5 bases removed from V and 3 bases from J, the gap between germline ends came to 13 bases.

This chain joins TRBV10-3 and TRBJ2-7; 7 bases map to TRBD1. CDR3 length: 11 amino acids. Trimming at V came to 8 bases and at J to 4 bases, leaving 2 bases not matched to a gene. Germline lookup yields CDR1 ENHRY and CDR2 SYGVKD. CDR3 nucleotide sequence: TGTGCCATCCGGGACAGTTACGAGCAGTACTTC. This codes for CAIRDSYEQYF.

This clone was found once. V gene TRBV7-9 combines with J gene TRBJ2-4; TRBD2 is a possible D gene (6 bases). This CDR3 has 14 amino acids. Germline-derived CDR1 and CDR2 are SEHNR and FQNEAQ (reference sequence). V gave up 3 bases and J gave up 6 bases, with 12 bases separating them. The CDR3 sequence: CASSFGRRANIQYF. DNA for the CDR3: TGTGCCAGCAGCTTCGGCCGGAGGGCAAACATTCAGTACTTC.

V usage is TRBV9 and J usage is TRBJ1-1, with 12 bases that match TRBD1. The germline gives CDR1 SGDLS, CDR2 YYNGEE. The junction had 6 bases not matched to a gene; V was cut back by 3 bases and J by 3 bases. The CDR3 has 16 residues. CDR3 region: CASSAGTGGWDTEAFF. The CDR3 region has the DNA TGTGCCAGCAGCGCCGGGACAGGGGGCTGGGACACTGAAGCTTTCTTT.

The V call is TRBV19, the J call TRBJ1-2, with TRBD1 identical over 8 bases. Germline values: CDR1 LNHDA, CDR2 SQIVND (reference sequence). The V and J ends lost 5 bases and 3 bases, in that order; junction bases with no gene match: 5. This CDR3 is 14 amino acids long. CDR3 sequence (DNA): TGTGCCAGTAGTCCCGGACAGGGCGACTATGGCTACACCTTC. It specifies CASSPGQGDYGYTF. Filled out from reference TRBV19 and TRBJ1-2, the complete variable domain reads DGGITQSPKYLFRKEGQNVTLSCEQNLNHDAMYWYRQDPGQGLRLIYYSQIVNDFQKGDIAEGYSVSREKKESFPLTVTSAQKNPTAFYLCASSPGQGDYGYTFGSGTRLTVV.

The chain carries TRBV5-1 and TRBJ2-7; D perhaps matches TRBD1 (6 bases). The CDR3 totals 15 residues. CDR1 is SGHRS, CDR2 YFSETQ, per germline. V gave up 0 bases and J gave up 2 bases, with 12 bases separating them. The CDR3 loop is CASSLDVGQTYEQYF. As DNA, the CDR3 is TGCGCCAGCAGCTTGGATGTCGGACAGACCTACGAGCAGTACTTC. Using reference TRBV5-1 and TRBJ2-7 for the parts outside the CDR3, the full variable domain is KAGVTQTPRYLIKTRGQQVTLSCSPISGHRSVSWYQQTPGQGLQFLFEYFSETQRNKGNFPGRFSGRQFSNSRSEMNVSTLELGDSALYLCASSLDVGQTYEQYFGPGTRLTVT.

This clone has a single count. The V gene is TRBV7-9, the J gene TRBJ1-4; D remains ambiguous. Trimming stripped 6 bases from V and 8 bases from J, with 16 bases between. In germline, CDR1 is SEHNR, CDR2 FQNEAQ (reference sequence). The CDR3 is made up of 14 amino acids. Here the CDR3 reads CASRALRLGEKLFF. DNA of the CDR3: TGTGCCAGCAGGGCCCTACGGTTGGGCGAAAAACTGTTTTTT.

This chain links TRBV18 with TRBJ1-4; 8 nucleotides align to TRBD1. Germline trimming cut 3 bases from V and 7 bases from J; bases unmatched to any gene: 7. This CDR3 is 15 amino acids long. Germline V gives CDR1 KGHSH, CDR2 LQKENI. CDR3 in amino acids: CASSPETGGGEKLFF. The CDR3 bases are TGTGCCAGCTCACCCGAAACAGGGGGTGGTGAAAAACTGTTTTTT.

This chain connects TRBV5-1 to TRBJ1-6; D is possibly TRBD1 (5 bases). Trimming stripped 3 bases from V and 8 bases from J, with 9 bases between. Germline CDR1 reads SGHRS; CDR2 reads YFSETQ. The CDR3 is 13 amino acids. The CDR3 here is CASSSGRDSPLHF. In DNA, the CDR3 is TGCGCCAGCAGCTCGGGACGGGATTCACCCCTCCACTTT.